This is a list of T cell receptor beta chains from one sample in a study of Tregs in tolerant kidney transplant recipients. The table came from immunoSEQ multiplex PCR; TCRdb's copy has only in-frame clones and leaves some out. This sample yields over 60,000 clones, of which 85% to 90% are seen a single time; approximately 0.4% belongs to the top ten. This specimen was CD4+ T cells from blood, taken before the transplant. The receptors derive from a human donor who received a combined kidney and bone marrow transplant. CDR3s include the opening cysteine and the closing phenylalanine or tryptophan. D genes are given only for firm matches. A clone size is listed for some rows: how often the clone was seen (once, few, many), or a class if it is expanded.

V,J,D,size,CDR3,DNA
TRBV2,TRBJ2-7,TRBD1,once,CASNMDRGDEQYF,TGTGCCAGCAACATGGACAGGGGCGACGAGCAGTACTTC
TRBV4-3,TRBJ2-1,TRBD1,NA,CASSQDQGQLNEQFF,TGCGCCAGCAGCCAAGACCAGGGACAGCTCAATGAGCAGTTCTTC
TRBV6-5,TRBJ2-1,NA,NA,CASSYGASGGGQFF,TGTGCCAGCAGTTACGGGGCTAGCGGAGGGGGGCAGTTCTTC
TRBV29-1,TRBJ1-1,NA,NA,CSVEGGGSTLMNTEAFF,TGCAGCGTTGAAGGGGGGGGCAGCACTTTAATGAACACTGAAGCTTTCTTT
TRBV11-2,TRBJ1-1,TRBD1,NA,CASRLPGQGKGTEAFF,TGTGCCAGCAGGCTTCCGGGACAGGGTAAAGGTACTGAAGCTTTCTTT
TRBV5-1,TRBJ2-2,NA,NA,CASSLDPANTGELFF,TGCGCCAGCAGCTTGGATCCCGCGAACACCGGGGAGCTGTTTTTT
TRBV19,TRBJ2-7,NA,NA,CASSIRQESYEQYF,TGTGCCAGTAGTATACGGCAGGAATCCTACGAGCAGTACTTC
TRBV5-1,TRBJ2-7,NA,NA,CASSLDEGRVNEQYF,TGCGCCAGCAGCTTGGATGAGGGAAGAGTGAACGAGCAGTACTTC
TRBV30,TRBJ2-2,TRBD2,few,CAWRGGRASTGELFF,TGTGCCTGGAGGGGCGGGAGGGCCTCGACCGGGGAGCTGTTTTTT
TRBV28,TRBJ2-3,TRBD2,once,CASSSATSGTSTDTQYF,TGTGCCAGCAGTTCGGCGACTAGCGGAACTAGCACAGATACGCAGTATTTT
TRBV5-1,TRBJ2-5,TRBD1,NA,CASSLRQGGETQYF,TGCGCCAGCAGCTTGAGACAGGGGGGAGAGACCCAGTACTTC
TRBV30,TRBJ2-2,TRBD1,NA,CAWSVGLAGGIGELFF,TGTGCCTGGAGTGTAGGTTTGGCAGGGGGCATCGGGGAGCTGTTTTTT
TRBV5-1,TRBJ2-1,NA,few,CASSLATGIYNEQFF,TGCGCCAGCAGCTTGGCCACAGGTATCTACAATGAGCAGTTCTTC
TRBV9,TRBJ2-5,TRBD2,NA,CASSVGTSPETQYF,TGTGCCAGCAGCGTAGGGACTAGTCCGGAGACCCAGTACTTC
TRBV28,TRBJ1-2,NA,NA,CASRANGLYGYTF,TGTGCCAGTCGGGCGAACGGACTCTATGGCTACACCTTC
TRBV5-1,TRBJ2-5,NA,NA,CASRTEETQYF,TGCGCCAGCAGAACAGAAGAGACCCAGTACTTC
TRBV5-1,TRBJ2-2,NA,NA,CASSSGTRPAGELFF,TGCGCCAGCAGCTCCGGGACACGCCCGGCCGGGGAGCTGTTTTTT
TRBV27,TRBJ2-1,NA,NA,CASSLSRRSPSYNEQFF,TGTGCCAGCAGTTTATCGCGGCGGTCGCCTTCCTACAATGAGCAGTTCTTC
TRBV7-2,TRBJ2-5,NA,NA,CASSRPGAGETQYF,TGTGCCAGCAGCCGTCCAGGGGCTGGGGAGACCCAGTACTTC
TRBV4-1,TRBJ2-5,TRBD1,NA,CASSRQTGDETQYF,TGCGCCAGCAGCCGACAGACAGGGGATGAGACCCAGTACTTC
TRBV6-5,TRBJ2-7,TRBD2,NA,CASSYSSGSSYEQYF,TGTGCCAGCAGTTACTCTAGCGGGAGCTCCTACGAGCAGTACTTC
TRBV30,TRBJ2-7,NA,NA,CAWRTVYEQYF,TGTGCCTGGCGGACAGTATACGAGCAGTACTTC
TRBV28,TRBJ1-4,TRBD1,NA,CASSLGQANEKLFF,TGTGCCAGCAGTTTAGGACAGGCAAATGAAAAACTGTTTTTT
TRBV5-8,TRBJ1-2,NA,once,CASSLGGGGNNYGYTF,TGTGCCAGCAGCTTGGGAGGAGGAGGAAATAACTATGGCTACACCTTC
TRBV5-6,TRBJ1-2,NA,NA,CASSLNEGYTF,TGTGCCAGCAGCTTGAACGAGGGCTACACCTTC
TRBV29-1,TRBJ1-1,NA,NA,CSVVTGENTEAFF,TGCAGCGTCGTGACAGGAGAGAACACTGAAGCTTTCTTT
TRBV4-2,TRBJ2-5,TRBD1,NA,CASSQGTGETQYF,TGTGCCAGCAGCCAAGGGACAGGCGAGACCCAGTACTTC
TRBV5-1,TRBJ2-7,TRBD1,NA,CASRMTGIDEQYF,TGCGCCAGCAGAATGACAGGGATCGACGAGCAGTACTTC
TRBV15,TRBJ2-7,NA,NA,CATSGTSSYEQYF,TGTGCCACCAGCGGAACTAGCTCCTACGAGCAGTACTTC
TRBV27,TRBJ1-4,NA,NA,CASSFRGGEKLFF,TGTGCCAGCAGTTTCAGGGGAGGGGAAAAACTGTTTTTT
TRBV19,TRBJ1-1,TRBD1,NA,CASNRQGMNTEAFF,TGTGCCAGTAACCGACAGGGGATGAACACTGAAGCTTTCTTT
TRBV5-8,TRBJ2-3,NA,NA,CASSFGRVTDTQYF,TGTGCCAGCAGCTTTGGGAGAGTCACAGATACGCAGTATTTT
TRBV2,TRBJ1-2,TRBD1,NA,CASIPDRGMGGYTF,TGTGCCAGCATTCCGGACAGGGGGATGGGTGGCTACACCTTC
TRBV12-5,TRBJ1-1,NA,NA,CASELPGVAFF,TGTGCTAGTGAACTGCCCGGAGTGGCTTTCTTT
TRBV7-3,TRBJ2-1,TRBD2,once,CASSVGGSSYNEQFF,TGTGCCAGCAGCGTGGGCGGGAGCTCCTACAATGAGCAGTTCTTC
TRBV5-6,TRBJ2-1,NA,NA,CASSRWGTEDEQFF,TGTGCCAGCAGCCGGTGGGGGACTGAGGATGAGCAGTTCTTC
TRBV30,TRBJ2-7,TRBD2,NA,CAWSPLAGVSYEQYF,TGTGCCTGGAGTCCACTAGCGGGAGTTTCCTACGAGCAGTACTTC
TRBV27,TRBJ2-7,NA,NA,CASRDTGNEQYF,TGTGCCAGCAGAGACACAGGGAACGAGCAGTACTTC
TRBV19,TRBJ1-5,TRBD1,NA,CASSIKLARGGNQPQHF,TGTGCCAGTAGTATTAAACTTGCCAGGGGGGGCAATCAGCCCCAGCATTTT
TRBV15,TRBJ1-5,TRBD1,NA,CATSRGPIMFGGYTGEDSNQPQHF,TGTGCCACCAGCAGAGGACCAATTATGTTCGGGGGCTATACAGGGGAAGATAGCAATCAGCCCCAGCATTTT
TRBV28,TRBJ1-4,TRBD1,NA,CASSFWTGDEKLFF,TGTGCCAGCAGTTTTTGGACAGGGGATGAAAAACTGTTTTTT
TRBV7-2,TRBJ2-7,NA,NA,CASSFSAAYEQYF,TGTGCCAGCAGCTTCTCTGCAGCCTACGAGCAGTACTTC
TRBV5-1,TRBJ2-3,TRBD2,NA,CASSLGIAGGLTDTQYF,TGCGCCAGCAGCTTGGGGATAGCGGGAGGTTTGACAGATACGCAGTATTTT
TRBV11-2,TRBJ1-2,NA,once,CASSFQRGGSESYGYTF,TGTGCCAGCAGCTTCCAAAGGGGGGGAAGCGAGAGCTATGGCTACACCTTC
TRBV5-1,TRBJ2-5,TRBD2,NA,CASSPGAGVAETQYF,TGCGCCAGCAGCCCCGGAGCGGGAGTGGCAGAGACCCAGTACTTC